This T cell receptor (beta chain) derives from a study of brain T cells in children with intractable seizures. Findings and caveats of the study: Only CDR3 sequence similarity suggested viral specificity, without known HCMV serostatus. Pre-surgery blood may have been undersampled, hiding some clones.

Libraries were prepared by immunoSEQ multiplex PCR; TCRdb keeps only in-frame clonotypes and omits some of them. The sample contains some 80,000 clones, about 93% of which appear only once. CDR3 size: 15 residues. Trimming at V came to 0 bases and at J to 4 bases, leaving 1 base not matched to a gene. CDR1 and CDR2 (germline): SGHDT, YYEEEE. The sequenced cases were selected for having the highest brain T cell transcript signatures. At least one anti-epileptic drug was given before surgery. A remark on this clone: Its antigen remains unknown.

The clonotype originates from a girl aged 2 to 9 with Rasmussen encephalitis and intractable seizures. The chain has TRBV5-6 and TRBJ2-3, with 11 positions matching TRBD2. This specimen was peripheral blood, taken at surgery. CDR3 coding DNA: TGTGCCAGCAGCTTGGGGACTAGCGGGCCAGATACGCAGTATTTT. The encoded protein is CASSLGTSGPDTQYF.